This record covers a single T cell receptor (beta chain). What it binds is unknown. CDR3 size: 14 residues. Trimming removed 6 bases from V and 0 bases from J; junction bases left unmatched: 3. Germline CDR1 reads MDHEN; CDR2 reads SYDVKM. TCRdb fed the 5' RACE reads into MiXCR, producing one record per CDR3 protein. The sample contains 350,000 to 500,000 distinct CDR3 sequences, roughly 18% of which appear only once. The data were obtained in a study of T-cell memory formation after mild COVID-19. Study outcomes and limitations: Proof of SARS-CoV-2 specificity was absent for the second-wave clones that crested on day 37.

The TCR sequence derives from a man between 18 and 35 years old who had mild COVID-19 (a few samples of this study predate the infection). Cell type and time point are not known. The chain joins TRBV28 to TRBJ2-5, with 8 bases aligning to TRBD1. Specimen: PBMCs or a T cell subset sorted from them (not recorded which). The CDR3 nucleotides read TGTGCCAGCAGCACGGACAGGGACCAAGAGACCCAGTACTTC. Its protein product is CASSTDRDQETQYF.